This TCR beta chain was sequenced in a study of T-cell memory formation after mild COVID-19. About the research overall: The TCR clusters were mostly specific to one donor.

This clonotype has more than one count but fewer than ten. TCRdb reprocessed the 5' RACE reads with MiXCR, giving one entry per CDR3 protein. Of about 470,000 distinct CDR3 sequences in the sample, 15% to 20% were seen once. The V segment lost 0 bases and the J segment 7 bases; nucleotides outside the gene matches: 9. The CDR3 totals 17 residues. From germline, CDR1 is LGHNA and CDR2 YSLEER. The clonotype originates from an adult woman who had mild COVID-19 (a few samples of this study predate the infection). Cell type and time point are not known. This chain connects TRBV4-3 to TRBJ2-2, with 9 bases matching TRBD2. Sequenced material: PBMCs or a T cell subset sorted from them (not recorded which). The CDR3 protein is CASSQEVRKAGGGELFF. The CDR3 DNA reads TGCGCCAGCAGCCAAGAAGTTCGGAAAGCGGGAGGCGGGGAGCTGTTTTTT.